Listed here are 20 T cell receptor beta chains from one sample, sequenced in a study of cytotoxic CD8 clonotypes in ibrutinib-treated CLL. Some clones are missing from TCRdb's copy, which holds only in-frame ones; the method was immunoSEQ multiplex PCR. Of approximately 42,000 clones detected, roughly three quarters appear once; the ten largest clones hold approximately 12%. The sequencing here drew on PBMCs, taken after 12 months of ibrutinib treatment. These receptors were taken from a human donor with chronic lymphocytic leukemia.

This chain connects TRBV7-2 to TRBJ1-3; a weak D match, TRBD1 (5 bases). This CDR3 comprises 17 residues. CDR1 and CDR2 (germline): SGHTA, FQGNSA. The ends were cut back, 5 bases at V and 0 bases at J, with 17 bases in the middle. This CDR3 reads CASSGGVRGHSGNTIYF. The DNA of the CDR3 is TGTGCCAGCAGCGGTGGGGTAAGGGGCCACTCTGGAAACACCATATATTTT.

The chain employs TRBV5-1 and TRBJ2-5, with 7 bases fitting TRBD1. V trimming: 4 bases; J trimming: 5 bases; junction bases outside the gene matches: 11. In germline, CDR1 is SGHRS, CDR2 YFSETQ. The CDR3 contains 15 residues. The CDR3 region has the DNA TGCGCCAGCAGCCCAGGGGACAGTTGGACGGAGACCCAGTACTTC. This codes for CASSPGDSWTETQYF.

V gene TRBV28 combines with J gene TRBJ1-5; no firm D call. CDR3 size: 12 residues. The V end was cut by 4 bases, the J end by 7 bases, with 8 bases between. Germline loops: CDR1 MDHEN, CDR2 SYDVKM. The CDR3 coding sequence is TGTGCCAGCAGTTGGGGTAGACAGCCCCAGCATTTT. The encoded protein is CASSWGRQPQHF.

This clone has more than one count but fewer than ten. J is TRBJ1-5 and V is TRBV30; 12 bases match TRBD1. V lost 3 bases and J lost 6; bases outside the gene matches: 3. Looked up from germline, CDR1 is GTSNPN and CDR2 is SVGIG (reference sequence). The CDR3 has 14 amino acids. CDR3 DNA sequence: TGTGCCTGGAGCCCGGGACAGGGGGCTCAGCCCCAGCATTTT. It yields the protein CAWSPGQGAQPQHF.

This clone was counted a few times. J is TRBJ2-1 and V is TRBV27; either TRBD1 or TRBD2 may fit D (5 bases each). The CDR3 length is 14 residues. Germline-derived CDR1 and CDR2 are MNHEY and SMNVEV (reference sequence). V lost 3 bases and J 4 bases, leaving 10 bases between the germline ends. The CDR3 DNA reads TGTGCCAGCAGTTTTGGGGGATTGTACAATGAGCAGTTCTTC. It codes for CASSFGGLYNEQFF.

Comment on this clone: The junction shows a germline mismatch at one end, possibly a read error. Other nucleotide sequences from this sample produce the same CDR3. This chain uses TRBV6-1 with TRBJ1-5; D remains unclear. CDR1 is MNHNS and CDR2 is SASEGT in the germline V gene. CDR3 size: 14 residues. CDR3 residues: CASRTDLVLQPQHF. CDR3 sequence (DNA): TGTGCCAGCCGTACAGACTTAGTCCTTCAGCCTCAGCATTTT.

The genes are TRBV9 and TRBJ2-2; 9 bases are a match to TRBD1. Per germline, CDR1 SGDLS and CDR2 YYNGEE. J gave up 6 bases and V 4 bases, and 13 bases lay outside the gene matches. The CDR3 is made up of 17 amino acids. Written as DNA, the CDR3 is TGTGCCAGCAGCTTCCGGGACAGGGCTTTTGGTGCCGGGGAGCTGTTTTTT. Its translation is CASSFRDRAFGAGELFF. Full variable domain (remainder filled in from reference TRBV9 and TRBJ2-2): DSGVTQTPKHLITATGQRVTLRCSPRSGDLSVYWYQQSLDQGLQFLIQYYNGEERAKGNILERFSAQQFPDLHSELNLSSLELGDSALYFCASSFRDRAFGAGELFFGEGSRLTVL.

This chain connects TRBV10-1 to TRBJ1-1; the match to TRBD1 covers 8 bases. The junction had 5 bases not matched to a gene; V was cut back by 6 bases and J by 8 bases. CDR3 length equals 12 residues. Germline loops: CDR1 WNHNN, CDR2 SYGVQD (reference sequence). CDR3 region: CASSESGGEAFF. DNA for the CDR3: TGCGCCAGCAGCGAATCAGGGGGCGAAGCTTTCTTT.

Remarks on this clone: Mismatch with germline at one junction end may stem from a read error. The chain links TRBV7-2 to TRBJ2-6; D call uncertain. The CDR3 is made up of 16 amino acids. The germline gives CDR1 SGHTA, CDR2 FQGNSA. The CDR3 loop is CASSQDNSAGANVLTF. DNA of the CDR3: TGCGCCAGCAGCCAAGATAACAGTGCTGGGGCCAACGTCCTGACTTTC.

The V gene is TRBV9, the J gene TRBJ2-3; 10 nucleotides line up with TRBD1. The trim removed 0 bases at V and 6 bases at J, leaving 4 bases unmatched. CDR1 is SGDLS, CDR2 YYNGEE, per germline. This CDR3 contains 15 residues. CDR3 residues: CASSVGDRGSDTQYF. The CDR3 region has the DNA TGTGCCAGCAGCGTAGGGGACAGGGGATCCGATACGCAGTATTTT.

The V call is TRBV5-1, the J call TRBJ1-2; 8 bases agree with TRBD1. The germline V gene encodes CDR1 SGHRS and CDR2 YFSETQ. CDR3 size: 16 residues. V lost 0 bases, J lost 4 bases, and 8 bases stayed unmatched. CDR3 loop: CASSLGPQGAGYGYTF. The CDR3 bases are TGCGCCAGCAGCTTGGGCCCCCAGGGGGCCGGCTATGGCTACACCTTC.

The DNA for the CDR3 is TGTGCCAGTACCCCCCGGACAGGGGCAACCGGGGAGCTGTTTTTT. Residues: CASTPRTGATGELFF. This chain joins TRBV19 and TRBJ2-2, with 9 bases that match TRBD1. This CDR3 is 15 amino acids long. Germline CDR1 and CDR2: LNHDA and SQIVND (reference sequence). Trimming cost V 7 bases and J 5 bases; bases outside gene matches: 8.

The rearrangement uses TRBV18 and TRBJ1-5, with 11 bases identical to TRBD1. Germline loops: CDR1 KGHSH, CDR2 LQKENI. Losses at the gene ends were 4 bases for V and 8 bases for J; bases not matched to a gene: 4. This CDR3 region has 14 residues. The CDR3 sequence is CASSLGQGDKPQHF. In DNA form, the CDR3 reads TGTGCCAGCTCACTGGGACAGGGGGATAAGCCCCAGCATTTT.

The CDR3 is CASSLGQGPLYGYTF. CDR3 DNA: TGTGCCAGCAGCTTAGGACAGGGTCCCCTCTATGGCTACACCTTC. The chain uses TRBV7-2 and TRBJ1-2; 7 bases are shared with TRBD1. The CDR3 totals 15 residues. Germline V gene sequence: CDR1 SGHTA, CDR2 FQGNSA. V was clipped by 1 base and J by 4 bases; unmatched bases: 6.

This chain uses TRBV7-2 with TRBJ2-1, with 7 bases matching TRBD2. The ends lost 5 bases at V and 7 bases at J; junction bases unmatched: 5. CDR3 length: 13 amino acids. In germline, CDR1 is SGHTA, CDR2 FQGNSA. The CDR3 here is CASSPTSRNEQFF. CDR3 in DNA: TGTGCCAGCAGCCCGACTAGCAGGAATGAGCAGTTCTTC. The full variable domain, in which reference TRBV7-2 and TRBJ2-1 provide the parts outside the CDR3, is GAGVSQSPSNKVTEKGKDVELRCDPISGHTALYWYRQSLGQGLEFLIYFQGNSAPDKSGLPSDRFSAERTGGSVSTLTIQRTQQEDSAVYLCASSPTSRNEQFFGPGTRLTVL.

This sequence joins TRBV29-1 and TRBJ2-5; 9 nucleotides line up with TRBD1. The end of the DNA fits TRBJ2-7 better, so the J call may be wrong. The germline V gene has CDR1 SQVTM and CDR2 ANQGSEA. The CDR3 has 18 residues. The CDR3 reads CSVEGGVSSGTGFYEQYF. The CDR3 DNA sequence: TGCAGCGTTGAAGGAGGGGTTTCGTCGGGGACAGGGTTCTACGAGCAGTACTTC.

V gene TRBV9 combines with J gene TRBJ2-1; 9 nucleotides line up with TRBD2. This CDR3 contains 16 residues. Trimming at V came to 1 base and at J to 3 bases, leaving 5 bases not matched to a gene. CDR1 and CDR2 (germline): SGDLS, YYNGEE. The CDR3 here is CASSVKTSGHYNEQFF. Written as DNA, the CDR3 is TGTGCCAGCAGCGTAAAAACTAGCGGGCACTACAATGAGCAGTTCTTC.

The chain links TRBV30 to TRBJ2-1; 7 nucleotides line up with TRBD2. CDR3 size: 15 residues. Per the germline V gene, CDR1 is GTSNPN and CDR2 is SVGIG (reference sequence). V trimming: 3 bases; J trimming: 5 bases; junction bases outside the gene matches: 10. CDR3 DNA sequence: TGTGCCTGGAGGTCCTTCGGGAGGATGGACAATGAGCAGTTCTTC. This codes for CAWRSFGRMDNEQFF.

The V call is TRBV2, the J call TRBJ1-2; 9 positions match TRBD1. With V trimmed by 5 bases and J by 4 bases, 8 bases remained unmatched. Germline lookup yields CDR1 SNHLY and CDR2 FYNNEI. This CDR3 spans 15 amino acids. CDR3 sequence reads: CASSSGTGSVYGYTF. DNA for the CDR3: TGTGCCAGCAGTTCGGGGACAGGGTCCGTCTATGGCTACACCTTC.

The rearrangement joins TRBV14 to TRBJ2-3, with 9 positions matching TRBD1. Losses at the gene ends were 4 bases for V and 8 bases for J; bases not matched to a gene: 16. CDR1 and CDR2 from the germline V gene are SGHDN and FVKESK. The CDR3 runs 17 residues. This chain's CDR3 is CASSLGLLLGGQGTQYF. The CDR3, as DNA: TGTGCCAGCAGCCTCGGACTCCTTCTCGGGGGACAGGGTACGCAGTATTTT.